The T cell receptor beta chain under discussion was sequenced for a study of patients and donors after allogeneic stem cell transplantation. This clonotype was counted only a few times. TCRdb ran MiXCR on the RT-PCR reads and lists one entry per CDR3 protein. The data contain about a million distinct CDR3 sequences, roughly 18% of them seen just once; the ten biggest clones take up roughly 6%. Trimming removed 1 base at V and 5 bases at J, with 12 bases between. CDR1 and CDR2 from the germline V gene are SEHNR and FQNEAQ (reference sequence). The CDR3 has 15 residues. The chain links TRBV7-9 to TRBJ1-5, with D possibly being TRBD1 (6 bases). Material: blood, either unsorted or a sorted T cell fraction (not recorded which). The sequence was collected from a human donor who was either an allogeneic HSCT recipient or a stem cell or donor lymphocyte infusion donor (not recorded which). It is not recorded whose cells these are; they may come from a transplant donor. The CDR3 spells CASSLEGGWYQPQHF. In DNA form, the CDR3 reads TGTGCCAGCAGCTTAGAAGGGGGTTGGTATCAGCCCCAGCATTTT.